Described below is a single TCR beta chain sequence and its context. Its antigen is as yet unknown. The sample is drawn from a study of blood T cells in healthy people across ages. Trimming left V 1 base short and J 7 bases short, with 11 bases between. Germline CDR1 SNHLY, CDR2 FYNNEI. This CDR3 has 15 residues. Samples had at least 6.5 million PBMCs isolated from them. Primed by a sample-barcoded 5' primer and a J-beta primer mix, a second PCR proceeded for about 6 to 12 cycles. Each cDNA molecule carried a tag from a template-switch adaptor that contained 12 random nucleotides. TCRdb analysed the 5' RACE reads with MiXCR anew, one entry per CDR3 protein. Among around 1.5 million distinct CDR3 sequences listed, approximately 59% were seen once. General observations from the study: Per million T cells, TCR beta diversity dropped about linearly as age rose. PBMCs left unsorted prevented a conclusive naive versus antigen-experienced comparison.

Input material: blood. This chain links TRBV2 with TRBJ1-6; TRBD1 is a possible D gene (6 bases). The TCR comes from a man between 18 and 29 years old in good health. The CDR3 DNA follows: TGTGCCAGCAGTGAAGTTCGTCAGGGGAATTCACCCCTCCACTTT. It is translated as CASSEVRQGNSPLHF.